These 25 T cell receptor beta chains came from one sample sequenced in a study of OX40 agonist ivuxolimab in advanced cancers. Sequencing used immunoSEQ multiplex PCR; TCRdb keeps in-frame clones, though not all of them. Of 150,000 to 180,000 clones in the sample, around 94% are singletons; the top ten hold 0.3% to 0.35%. Here the sequenced sample was CD4+ or CD8+ T cells sorted from blood, taken in a trial of the OX40 agonist ivuxolimab. These TCRs come from an adult with an advanced solid tumor such as melanoma, head and neck, liver or kidney cancer.

The chain carries TRBV15 and TRBJ2-4; 9 nucleotides align to TRBD1. The CDR3 has 18 amino acids. Unmatched junction bases numbered 9, after V lost 3 bases and J lost 0 bases. CDR1 is LNHNV, CDR2 YYDKDF, per germline (reference sequence). The CDR3 DNA reads TGTGCCACCAGCAGGCCGGGACAGGGCCTACTAGCCAAAAACATTCAGTACTTC. Translation gives CATSRPGQGLLAKNIQYF.

The genes are TRBV25-1 and TRBJ2-2; 8 nucleotides match TRBD1. Germline lookup yields CDR1 MGHDK and CDR2 SYGVNS. V lost 6 bases, J lost 4 bases, and 7 bases stayed unmatched. The length of the CDR3 is 15 residues. The CDR3 DNA reads TGTGCCAGCAGGGCAGGGGGCAAAATCACCGGGGAGCTGTTTTTT. Its translation: CASRAGGKITGELFF.

V and J are TRBV5-4 and TRBJ2-7; 7 bases are shared with TRBD1. CDR1 is SGHNT and CDR2 is YYREEE in the germline V gene (reference sequence). The V gene end was trimmed by 3 bases and the J gene end by 1 base; junction bases not matched to a gene: 4. The CDR3 extends over 14 amino acids. CDR3 DNA sequence: TGTGCCAGCAGCTGGGGACAGCGATCCTACGAGCAGTACTTC. Amino acids: CASSWGQRSYEQYF.

The chain links TRBV18 to TRBJ1-2; weak D call: TRBD1 (6 bases). The V end was cut by 2 bases, the J end by 3 bases, with 10 bases between. This CDR3 is 14 amino acids long. Germline V lookup: CDR1 KGHSH, CDR2 LQKENI. The CDR3 DNA is TGTGCCAGCTCACCATACAGGGCGGACTATGGCTACACCTTC. Its protein is CASSPYRADYGYTF.

V and J are TRBV6-5 and TRBJ2-5, with 9 bases that match TRBD1. The CDR3 length is 14 residues. The ends lost 6 bases at V and 5 bases at J; junction bases unmatched: 7. Germline values: CDR1 MNHEY, CDR2 SVGAGI. In DNA form, the CDR3 reads TGTGCCAGCAGCCACACCGGGACAGGGGAGACCCAGTACTTC. Translated, it gives CASSHTGTGETQYF.

CDR3 nucleotides: TGTGCCAGCAGCTTGGAAGGCAGGGTCTATGGCTACACCTTC. Residues: CASSLEGRVYGYTF. This chain links TRBV5-8 with TRBJ1-2; D is possibly TRBD1 (5 bases). The germline V gene encodes CDR1 SGHTS and CDR2 YDEGEE. The CDR3 runs 14 residues. The V end was cut by 0 bases, the J end by 4 bases, with 10 bases between.

V usage is TRBV5-1 and J usage is TRBJ1-2, with no clear D. The CDR3 is made up of 15 amino acids. Germline V gene sequence: CDR1 SGHRS, CDR2 YFSETQ. V was clipped by 0 bases and J by 0 bases, with 9 bases between them. The CDR3 reads CASSLGGSPNYGYTF. In DNA form, the CDR3 reads TGCGCCAGCAGCTTGGGTGGGAGTCCTAACTATGGCTACACCTTC.

V usage is TRBV7-3 and J usage is TRBJ2-7, with 11 bases matching TRBD2. The CDR3 length is 15 residues. Trimming took 4 bases from V and 6 from J; bases not matched to a gene: 8. Germline CDR1 and CDR2: SGHTA and FQGTGA. The CDR3 sequence is CASSSSSSGGSEQYF. CDR3 nucleotides: TGTGCCAGCAGCTCCTCGTCTAGCGGGGGGTCCGAGCAGTACTTC.

The rearrangement uses TRBV29-1 and TRBJ1-2, with unresolved D. This CDR3 is built from 12 residues. The germline V gene has CDR1 SQVTM and CDR2 ANQGSEA. V was pared by 4 bases and J by 2 bases, with 8 bases between. Here the CDR3 reads CSVGAQNYGYTF. The CDR3 DNA reads TGCAGCGTTGGGGCCCAAAACTATGGCTACACCTTC.

This clone was seen only once. The rearrangement uses TRBV25-1 and TRBJ1-1, with D hard to call. Germline V CDR1 and CDR2: MGHDK, SYGVNS. The CDR3 consists of 15 residues. Deletions cut 3 bases from V and 1 base from J, with 12 bases between. CDR3 region: CASSDPGRRNTEAFF. The CDR3, as DNA: TGTGCCAGCAGTGACCCGGGTCGAAGGAACACTGAAGCTTTCTTT.

The chain combines TRBV10-3 with TRBJ2-3, with TRBD1 identical over 8 bases. Germline loops: CDR1 ENHRY, CDR2 SYGVKD. CDR3 length equals 13 residues. The trim removed 10 bases at V and 4 bases at J, leaving 7 bases unmatched. The DNA of the CDR3 is TGTGCCACCGCAGGGACAGGTTCAGATACGCAGTATTTT. It translates to CATAGTGSDTQYF.

The chain carries TRBV6-5 and TRBJ1-1; tentatively, D is TRBD1 (5 bases). Germline lookup yields CDR1 MNHEY and CDR2 SVGAGI. Trimming took off 0 bases at V and 7 bases at J, with 15 bases between the two ends. The CDR3 spans 15 residues. The DNA of the CDR3 is TGTGCCAGCAGTTACTCGAGGGGATTCGACAGTGAAGCTTTCTTT. Translation gives CASSYSRGFDSEAFF.

The chain is built from TRBV7-3 and TRBJ2-1; 7 positions match TRBD2. J was trimmed by 8 bases and V by 2 bases; bases with no gene match: 9. This CDR3 is built from 15 residues. Germline-derived CDR1 and CDR2 are SGHTA and FQGTGA. CDR3 DNA: TGTGCCAGCAGCTTACGTCCGGCGGGGGAGGATGAGCAGTTCTTC. It specifies CASSLRPAGEDEQFF.

The J gene is TRBJ1-1, the V gene TRBV20-1; D possibly corresponds to TRBD1 (5 bases). CDR3 size: 11 residues. Germline CDR1 reads DFQATT; CDR2 reads SNEGSKA (reference sequence). V was trimmed by 1 base and J by 7 bases, leaving 7 bases between them. The CDR3 DNA reads as TGCAGTGCTAGAGGAACAGGTGAAGCTTTCTTT. It is translated as CSARGTGEAFF.

The rearrangement uses TRBV6-5 and TRBJ1-2; 10 bases agree with TRBD1. The CDR3 sequence is 15 residues long. In germline, CDR1 is MNHEY, CDR2 SVGAGI. Germline trimming cut 0 bases from V and 4 bases from J; bases unmatched to any gene: 2. The CDR3 sequence: CASSYSRTGGYGYTF. The CDR3 DNA reads TGTGCCAGCAGTTACTCGCGGACAGGGGGCTATGGCTACACCTTC.

The chain joins TRBV28 to TRBJ1-3; 8 nucleotides line up with TRBD1. Germline values: CDR1 MDHEN, CDR2 SYDVKM. The CDR3 runs to 14 residues. V was clipped by 5 bases and J by 4 bases; unmatched bases: 4. CDR3 nucleotides: TGTGCCAGCAGTCCGGACAGGGTGGGAAACACCATATATTTT. The encoded protein is CASSPDRVGNTIYF.

The rearrangement uses TRBV6-5 and TRBJ2-7; weak D call: TRBD2 (6 bases). The CDR3 totals 14 residues. Trimming cost V 4 bases and J 3 bases, with 13 bases left between them. Per germline, CDR1 MNHEY and CDR2 SVGAGI. In nucleotides, the CDR3 is TGTGCCAGCAGTTTACAAAGGAGGGGCTACGAGCAGTACTTC. It yields the protein CASSLQRRGYEQYF.

The V and J genes are TRBV25-1 and TRBJ2-5; D perhaps matches TRBD1 (5 bases). The CDR3 runs 15 residues. Germline CDR1 is MGHDK and CDR2 is SYGVNS. V was cut by 5 bases and J by 1 base, with 14 bases left in between. As DNA, the CDR3 is TGTGCCAGCAGTCTCCGGCAGGGTGGCCAAGAGACCCAGTACTTC. This gives the protein CASSLRQGGQETQYF.

CDR3 region: CASSTRTLATIGYTF. The CDR3 DNA reads as TGTGCCAGTAGTACAAGGACCCTGGCGACTATCGGCTACACCTTC. The chain employs TRBV19 and TRBJ1-2; D is unclear. CDR1 is LNHDA and CDR2 is SQIVND in the germline V gene (reference sequence). CDR3 size: 15 residues. With 4 bases removed from V and 8 bases from J, the gap between germline ends came to 20 bases.

This chain links TRBV10-2 with TRBJ2-3, with D unclear. This CDR3 has 12 residues. CDR1 and CDR2 (germline): WSHSY, SAAADI. V lost 6 bases and J lost 4, with 8 bases in between. CDR3 amino acids: CASRVLADTQYF. The CDR3, as DNA: TGCGCCAGCAGAGTGCTGGCAGATACGCAGTATTTT.

The V and J genes are TRBV7-2 and TRBJ1-2; 7 bases line up with TRBD1. V shed 5 bases, J shed 2 bases, and the junction held 2 bases outside the gene matches. This CDR3 has 13 residues. Germline V gives CDR1 SGHTA, CDR2 FQGNSA. CDR3 residues: CASSPQGNYGYTF. The CDR3 DNA reads as TGTGCCAGCAGCCCACAGGGGAACTATGGCTACACCTTC.

The rearrangement joins TRBV6-6 to TRBJ1-1, with D perhaps TRBD1 (5 bases). The CDR3 is 13 residues long. Looked up from germline, CDR1 is MNHNY and CDR2 is SVGAGI (reference sequence). Between the trimmed V and J ends, which lost 6 bases and 1 base, there was a span of 9 bases. The CDR3 DNA reads TGTGCCAGCAGCCAGAGGGGGAACACTGAAGCTTTCTTT. It translates to CASSQRGNTEAFF.

V usage is TRBV13 and J usage is TRBJ1-2, with D perhaps TRBD1 (5 bases). There are 16 residues in the CDR3. Between the trimmed V and J ends, which lost 3 bases and 6 bases, there was a span of 20 bases. Looked up from germline, CDR1 is PRHDT and CDR2 is FYEKMQ (reference sequence). CDR3 in amino acids: CASSLVGGYPGDGYTF. CDR3 nucleotides: TGTGCCAGCAGCTTGGTCGGCGGTTACCCGGGGGATGGCTACACCTTC.

The gene calls are TRBV2 and TRBJ2-7, with D possibly being TRBD2 (7 bases). The germline CDR1 and CDR2 sequences are SNHLY and FYNNEI. Trimming removed 6 bases at V and 6 bases at J, with 18 bases between. The CDR3 has 14 amino acids. The CDR3 region is CASRTLGGAGEQYF. The CDR3 DNA is TGTGCCAGCAGAACCCTGGGGGGGGCCGGCGAGCAGTACTTC.

This clone was detected once. The chain couples TRBV28 to TRBJ2-7; weak D call: TRBD1 (5 bases). Trimming cost V 6 bases and J 0 bases, with 21 bases left between them. The CDR3 sequence is 17 residues long. From germline, CDR1 is MDHEN and CDR2 SYDVKM. Here the CDR3 reads CASSPSTDRFSSYEQYF. CDR3 in DNA: TGTGCCAGCAGCCCTTCAACCGACAGATTCTCCTCCTACGAGCAGTACTTC.